Below are 30 T cell receptor beta chains sequenced from a single sample in a study of T cell responses to AZD1222 COVID-19 vaccine. The method was immunoSEQ multiplex PCR; TCRdb's version includes in-frame clones alone and lacks a portion of them. The data show 150,000 to 200,000 clones, about 90% seen once. Specimen: peripheral blood, collected 28 days after the second AZD1222 dose. These receptor sequences come from an adult who received the AZD1222 COVID-19 vaccine.

The chain joins TRBV7-2 to TRBJ2-3, with 8 positions matching TRBD2. The trim removed 1 base at V and 1 base at J, leaving 7 bases unmatched. Germline V gene sequence: CDR1 SGHTA, CDR2 FQGNSA. This CDR3 is 17 amino acids long. Here the CDR3 DNA reads TGTGCCAGCAGCTTAGGGATGTCGGGGGGGGGCACAGATACGCAGTATTTT. Translating gives CASSLGMSGGGTDTQYF.

The CDR3 sequence: CASSTPPSGRFSNQPQHF. CDR3 DNA: TGTGCCAGTAGTACTCCCCCGTCAGGGAGGTTCAGCAATCAGCCCCAGCATTTT. The V call is TRBV19, the J call TRBJ1-5, with a tentative D call TRBD1 (5 bases). Germline CDR1 reads LNHDA; CDR2 reads SQIVND (reference sequence). V was trimmed by 4 bases and J by 1 base, leaving 20 bases between them. The CDR3 is made up of 18 amino acids. Full variable domain (outside the CDR3, taken from reference TRBV19 and TRBJ1-5): DGGITQSPKYLFRKEGQNVTLSCEQNLNHDAMYWYRQDPGQGLRLIYYSQIVNDFQKGDIAEGYSVSREKKESFPLTVTSAQKNPTAFYLCASSTPPSGRFSNQPQHFGDGTRLSIL.

This clone was recorded once. The chain has TRBV6-5 and TRBJ2-7, with D perhaps matching TRBD2 (7 bases). The CDR3 runs to 13 residues. CDR1 and CDR2 from the germline V gene are MNHEY and SVGAGI. Trimming took 7 bases from V and 6 from J, leaving 16 bases between them. CDR3 nucleotide sequence: TGTGCCAGCACCAAAGGGGGGGACCGCGAGCAGTACTTC. Translated: CASTKGGDREQYF.

The rearrangement uses TRBV19 and TRBJ2-7, with D possibly being TRBD2 (6 bases). Germline loops: CDR1 LNHDA, CDR2 SQIVND (reference sequence). V lost 3 bases, J lost 0 bases, and 12 bases lay in between. The CDR3 contains 15 residues. The CDR3 protein is CASSMEGKPSYEQYF. Here the CDR3 DNA reads TGTGCCAGTAGTATGGAGGGGAAGCCCTCCTACGAGCAGTACTTC.

V usage is TRBV4-1 and J usage is TRBJ2-4; 12 bases are a match to TRBD2. The germline V gene has CDR1 MGHRA and CDR2 YSYEKL. The CDR3 has 15 amino acids. Germline trimming cut 3 bases from V and 8 bases from J; bases unmatched to any gene: 5. CDR3 bases: TGCGCCAGCAGCCACCTAGCGGGGGGGCCTGACATTCAGTACTTC. Translation: CASSHLAGGPDIQYF.

The chain recombines TRBV6-6 with TRBJ1-2, with TRBD1 as a possible D gene (6 bases). The V gene's germline CDR1 is MNHNY and CDR2 SVGAGI (reference sequence). The CDR3 is 16 amino acids. V lost 3 bases and J 3 bases, leaving 17 bases between the germline ends. CDR3 in amino acids: CASSYTAGGAHYGYTF. The CDR3 DNA reads TGTGCCAGCAGTTATACCGCCGGGGGGGCCCACTATGGCTACACCTTC.

The chain joins TRBV28 to TRBJ1-2, with 8 positions matching TRBD1. The V segment lost 3 bases and the J segment 5 bases; nucleotides outside the gene matches: 5. This CDR3 region has 14 residues. Germline lookup yields CDR1 MDHEN and CDR2 SYDVKM. CDR3: CASSLAGQVYGYTF. For the CDR3, the DNA is TGTGCCAGCAGTTTGGCGGGACAGGTTTATGGCTACACCTTC.

The CDR3 spells CASSAQVPPETQYF. The CDR3, as DNA: TGTGCCAGCAGCGCCCAGGTTCCCCCAGAGACCCAGTACTTC. J is TRBJ2-5 and V is TRBV7-9; D ambiguous. CDR1 is SEHNR and CDR2 is FQNEAQ in the germline V gene (reference sequence). The ends were cut back, 5 bases at V and 4 bases at J, with 14 bases in the middle. The CDR3 extends over 14 amino acids.

This clone was counted only a few times. The V call is TRBV5-1, the J call TRBJ1-2, with D perhaps matching TRBD1 (6 bases). V was pared by 2 bases and J by 0 bases, with 11 bases between. This CDR3 region has 15 residues. Germline loops: CDR1 SGHRS, CDR2 YFSETQ. The DNA for the CDR3 is TGCGCCAGCAGCTTTGACAGGCCTCCTAACTATGGCTACACCTTC. It encodes CASSFDRPPNYGYTF.

This clone was counted a single time. The gene calls are TRBV5-1 and TRBJ2-7; 8 bases are shared with TRBD1. CDR1 is SGHRS and CDR2 is YFSETQ in the germline V gene. The CDR3 has 15 residues. The junction had 5 bases not matched to a gene; V was cut back by 0 bases and J by 3 bases. The CDR3: CASSLGQGALYEQYF. Here the CDR3 DNA reads TGCGCCAGCAGCTTGGGTCAGGGGGCTCTCTACGAGCAGTACTTC.

The V and J genes are TRBV6-5 and TRBJ2-2, with 8 nucleotides matching TRBD2. Germline V lookup: CDR1 MNHEY, CDR2 SVGAGI. Trimming at V came to 2 bases and at J to 3 bases, leaving 2 bases not matched to a gene. The CDR3 is made up of 15 amino acids. DNA for the CDR3: TGTGCCAGCAGTTACGGAGCGGGGGACACCGGGGAGCTGTTTTTT. This sequence encodes CASSYGAGDTGELFF.

The chain has TRBV5-1 and TRBJ1-2; D gene ambiguous. CDR3 length: 15 residues. The V and J ends lost 0 bases and 8 bases respectively, with 17 bases between them. The germline V gene has CDR1 SGHRS and CDR2 YFSETQ. CDR3 nucleotides: TGCGCCAGCAGCTTGGAGGCTGACCCAGGCATAGGCTACACCTTC. Protein sequence: CASSLEADPGIGYTF.

The gene calls are TRBV10-3 and TRBJ2-1; D uncertain. This CDR3 region has 11 residues. From germline, CDR1 is ENHRY and CDR2 SYGVKD. The V and J ends lost 7 bases and 8 bases respectively, with 9 bases between them. The CDR3 coding sequence is TGTGCCATCACCCGCAACGATGAGCAGTTCTTC. Residues: CAITRNDEQFF.

This clone was seen more than once but under ten times. The chain links TRBV15 to TRBJ2-7, with unresolved D. In germline, CDR1 is LNHNV, CDR2 YYDKDF (reference sequence). This CDR3 region has 14 residues. V was pared by 2 bases and J by 6 bases, with 14 bases between. CDR3 in DNA: TGTGCCACCAGCAGATCGGTAAAGTCCGGCGAGCAGTACTTC. Protein product: CATSRSVKSGEQYF.

The V call is TRBV7-6, the J call TRBJ1-6; 8 bases line up with TRBD1. This CDR3 has 18 amino acids. In germline, CDR1 is SGHVS, CDR2 FNYEAQ. With 2 bases clipped from V and 9 bases from J, the junction kept 15 bases outside the gene matches. This CDR3 reads CASSLTGGGDSFPSPLHF. The DNA of the CDR3 is TGTGCCAGCAGCTTAACAGGGGGGGGAGACAGTTTTCCTTCACCCCTCCACTTT.

In the case of this clone: The same CDR3 is also encoded by other DNA sequences in this sample. The chain joins TRBV4-1 to TRBJ1-6; D ambiguous. The CDR3 extends over 16 amino acids. With 0 bases removed from V and 0 bases from J, the gap between germline ends came to 6 bases. Germline CDR1 is MGHRA and CDR2 is YSYEKL. In nucleotides, the CDR3 is TGCGCCAGCAGCCAAGAGGGTAGCTCCTATAATTCACCCCTCCACTTT. Translating it yields CASSQEGSSYNSPLHF.

The rearrangement links TRBV12-3 or TRBV12-4 to TRBJ1-5; 7 bases fit TRBD1. The CDR3 loop spans 13 amino acids. The V gene end was trimmed by 6 bases and the J gene end by 6 bases; junction bases not matched to a gene: 5. The CDR3 DNA reads TGTGCCAGCAGAAACAGGGGAAGTCAGCCCCAGCATTTT. The encoded protein is CASRNRGSQPQHF.

V usage is TRBV29-1 and J usage is TRBJ1-3, with a tentative D call TRBD1 (5 bases). The ends were cut back, 3 bases at V and 0 bases at J, with 15 bases in the middle. Germline V gene lookup returns CDR1 SQVTM and CDR2 ANQGSEA. The CDR3 totals 16 residues. The CDR3 region has the DNA TGCAGCGTTGACTATCTGCGACAGAGCTCTGGAAACACCATATATTTT. This translates into CSVDYLRQSSGNTIYF.

V is TRBV19 and J is TRBJ1-2; D is undetermined. The CDR3 loop spans 15 amino acids. The V gene's germline CDR1 is LNHDA and CDR2 SQIVND (reference sequence). V was clipped by 5 bases and J by 0 bases, with 13 bases between them. The CDR3 sequence is CASSLQSDANYGYTF. The CDR3 DNA reads TGTGCCAGTAGTCTCCAGTCGGACGCTAACTATGGCTACACCTTC.

V gene TRBV10-1 combines with J gene TRBJ1-5, with unresolved D. The germline CDR1 and CDR2 sequences are WNHNN and SYGVQD (reference sequence). The CDR3 has 14 residues. Trimming took off 4 bases at V and 1 base at J, with 8 bases between the two ends. The CDR3: CASSAGSSNQPQHF. DNA of the CDR3: TGCGCCAGCAGTGCTGGGTCCAGCAATCAGCCCCAGCATTTT.

The rearrangement joins TRBV20-1 to TRBJ1-1; D uncertain. Deletions cut 6 bases from V and 7 bases from J, with 12 bases between. The CDR3 is 11 amino acids. Germline lookup yields CDR1 DFQATT and CDR2 SNEGSKA (reference sequence). The CDR3 sequence is CSAATSFEAFF. CDR3 coding DNA: TGCAGTGCGGCTACCTCTTTTGAAGCTTTCTTT.

The V gene is TRBV5-1, the J gene TRBJ1-1; D is uncertain. V was clipped by 3 bases and J by 1 base, with 13 bases between them. The germline V gene encodes CDR1 SGHRS and CDR2 YFSETQ. The CDR3 has 15 amino acids. The CDR3 spells CASSSDGRTNTEAFF. DNA for the CDR3: TGCGCCAGCAGCTCGGACGGACGAACGAACACTGAAGCTTTCTTT.

The CDR3, as DNA: TGTGCCAGCTCACCAGGGGTCGGAGACACGACCTTC. Translated: CASSPGVGDTTF. The chain joins TRBV18 to TRBJ1-2; no firm D call. V shed 2 bases and J shed 14 bases, with 15 bases lying between them. Germline V gives CDR1 KGHSH, CDR2 LQKENI. The CDR3 length is 12 residues.

This clone occurred once. V usage is TRBV9 and J usage is TRBJ1-2; D may be TRBD1 (5 bases). Germline V gives CDR1 SGDLS, CDR2 YYNGEE. The CDR3 runs to 13 residues. Trimming took 0 bases from V and 8 from J, leaving 11 bases between them. CDR3 in amino acids: CASSVGQGGGYTF. In nucleotides, the CDR3 is TGTGCCAGCAGCGTAGGGCAGGGTGGCGGCTACACCTTC.

This clone occurred once. This chain links TRBV11-2 with TRBJ2-5; D is undetermined. In germline, CDR1 is SGHAT, CDR2 FQNNGV. V gave up 5 bases and J gave up 5 bases, with 18 bases separating them. The CDR3 totals 15 residues. The CDR3 sequence is CASSPPTVGKETQYF. The CDR3 nucleotides read TGTGCCAGCAGCCCCCCCACGGTAGGGAAGGAGACCCAGTACTTC.

The J gene is TRBJ1-1, the V gene TRBV7-9, with D tentatively TRBD1 (5 bases). Trimming took 5 bases from V and 1 from J, leaving 20 bases between them. The CDR3 totals 17 residues. Germline CDR1 is SEHNR and CDR2 is FQNEAQ (reference sequence). In DNA, the CDR3 is TGTGCCAGCAGCCATAGCCAGACCGGGGCGAAGAACACTGAAGCTTTCTTT. This translates into CASSHSQTGAKNTEAFF.

This clone was recorded only once. The V call is TRBV5-5, the J call TRBJ2-6; D is uncertain. Trimming shortened V by 1 base and J by 2 bases, and 7 bases separated the two germline ends. The V gene's germline CDR1 is SGHKS and CDR2 YYEKEE (reference sequence). There are 15 residues in the CDR3. CDR3 bases: TGTGCCAGCAGCTTGAGGTTTCCTGGGGCCAACGTCCTGACTTTC. It specifies CASSLRFPGANVLTF.

The V call is TRBV5-4, the J call TRBJ2-7, with D perhaps matching TRBD1 (6 bases). The CDR3 loop spans 14 amino acids. Germline V gene sequence: CDR1 SGHNT, CDR2 YYREEE (reference sequence). Trimming left V 4 bases short and J 1 base short, with 12 bases between. CDR3 in DNA: TGTGCCAGCAGCCACTACAGGGATTCCTACGAGCAGTACTTC. This translates into CASSHYRDSYEQYF.

The V gene is TRBV3-1 (or the pseudogene TRBV3-2), the J gene TRBJ1-5, with a possible D match to TRBD1 (5 bases). Deletions cut 4 bases from V and 6 bases from J, with 16 bases between. Germline V gene sequence: CDR1 LGHDT, CDR2 YNNKEL (reference sequence). The CDR3 covers 15 residues. CDR3 DNA: TGTGCCAGCAGCCCCCTCGGGGGTAGCGGTCAGCCCCAGCATTTT. This translates into CASSPLGGSGQPQHF.

J is TRBJ2-7 and V is TRBV30; TRBD1 might be the D (6 bases). In germline, CDR1 is GTSNPN, CDR2 SVGIG (reference sequence). There are 14 residues in the CDR3. V lost 4 bases, J lost 2 bases, and 15 bases lay in between. The CDR3 loop is CAWIQGPEAYEQYF. DNA of the CDR3: TGTGCCTGGATCCAGGGGCCCGAGGCCTACGAGCAGTACTTC.